This record covers a single T cell receptor (beta chain). The antigen is undetermined. The sample comes from a study of T cell repertoires in cytomegalovirus infection. Study in general: Public TCR beta signatures indicated both CMV infection and matching HLA type. The study's findings and limits: Within the response measured ex vivo, HLA-C-restricted CMV-specific TCR beta clonotypes were dominant. Using cumulative public TCR beta family frequency, the authors identified those who carried CMV together with the relevant HLA.

Germline V lookup: CDR1 MDHEN, CDR2 SYDVKM. Trimming took 4 bases from V and 3 from J; bases not matched to a gene: 6. The CDR3 spans 14 residues. MiXCR was run by TCRdb on the reads, yielding one entry per CDR3 protein. The sample carries under 850,000 distinct CDR3 sequences, under 40% recorded once. The chain employs TRBV28 and TRBJ2-7, with 7 nucleotides matching TRBD2. The sequencing input was PBMCs. This sequence originates from a human donor in good health (CMV status not recorded). Some clones in this sample may be carry-over from other donors' samples. The DNA for the CDR3 is TGTGCCAGCAGTTCCCCGGGGGGAGTCTACGAGCAGTACTTC. It encodes CASSSPGGVYEQYF. The full variable domain, rest sourced from reference TRBV28 and TRBJ2-7, is DVKVTQSSRYLVKRTGEKVFLECVQDMDHENMFWYRQDPGLGLRLIYFSYDVKMKEKGDIPEGYSVSREKKERFSLILESASTNQTSMYLCASSSPGGVYEQYFGPGTRLTVT.